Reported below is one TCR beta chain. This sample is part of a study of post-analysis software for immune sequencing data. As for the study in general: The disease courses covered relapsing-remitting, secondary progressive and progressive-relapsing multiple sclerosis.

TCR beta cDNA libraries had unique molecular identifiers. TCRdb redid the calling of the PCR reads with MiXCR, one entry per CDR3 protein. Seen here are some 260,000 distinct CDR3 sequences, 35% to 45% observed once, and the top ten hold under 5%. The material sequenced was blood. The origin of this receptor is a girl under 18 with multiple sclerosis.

In DNA form, the CDR3 reads TGCAGCGGGAACCGGGTAGATACGCAGTATTTT. Translated, it gives CSGNRVDTQYF. The chain has TRBV29-1 and TRBJ2-3; D is ambiguous. This CDR3 has 11 amino acids. Germline CDR1 reads SQVTM; CDR2 reads ANQGSEA. Trimming stripped 7 bases from V and 5 bases from J, with 10 bases between.